Below, 3 T cell receptor beta chains from the same sample are listed, as sequenced in a study of T cells in Graves' hyperthyroidism and ophthalmopathy. RNA transcripts gave rise to amplified TCR beta CDR3 regions. First-round RT-PCR with HTBI primers amplified the TCR CDR3 region. TCRdb used MiXCR to reprocess the multiplex PCR reads, holding one entry per CDR3 protein. The sample contains about 590,000 distinct CDR3 sequences, 12% to 15% of which appear only once. The sequenced material came from blood. These receptor sequences come from a woman younger than 30 with Graves' ophthalmopathy.

The sample holds many counts of this clonotype. J is TRBJ1-5 and V is TRBV6-1; D possibly corresponds to TRBD1 (6 bases). The germline V gene has CDR1 MNHNS and CDR2 SASEGT. CDR3 length equals 16 residues. V dropped 6 bases and J dropped 2 bases, with 17 bases sitting between them. This chain's CDR3 is CASSPESGEGNQPQHF. The DNA for the CDR3 is TGTGCCAGCAGCCCAGAATCAGGGGAGGGCAATCAGCCCCAGCATTTT.

This clonotype was recorded many times. The chain employs TRBV7-2 and TRBJ2-7; D may be TRBD2 (6 bases). The length of the CDR3 is 13 residues. Germline V lookup: CDR1 SGHTA, CDR2 FQGNSA. Between the trimmed V and J ends, which lost 5 bases and 7 bases, there was a span of 15 bases. This chain's CDR3 is CASSQIAVGEQYF. CDR3 nucleotide sequence: TGTGCCAGCAGCCAAATAGCGGTGGGGGAGCAGTACTTC.

This clonotype was seen at least ten times. V gene TRBV27 combines with J gene TRBJ1-1; D unclear. Per germline, CDR1 MNHEY and CDR2 SMNVEV (reference sequence). The CDR3 is 12 amino acids. V lost 1 base and J 6 bases, leaving 6 bases between the germline ends. The CDR3 sequence is CASSLYGAEAFF. CDR3 coding DNA: TGTGCCAGCAGTTTATACGGCGCTGAAGCTTTCTTT.